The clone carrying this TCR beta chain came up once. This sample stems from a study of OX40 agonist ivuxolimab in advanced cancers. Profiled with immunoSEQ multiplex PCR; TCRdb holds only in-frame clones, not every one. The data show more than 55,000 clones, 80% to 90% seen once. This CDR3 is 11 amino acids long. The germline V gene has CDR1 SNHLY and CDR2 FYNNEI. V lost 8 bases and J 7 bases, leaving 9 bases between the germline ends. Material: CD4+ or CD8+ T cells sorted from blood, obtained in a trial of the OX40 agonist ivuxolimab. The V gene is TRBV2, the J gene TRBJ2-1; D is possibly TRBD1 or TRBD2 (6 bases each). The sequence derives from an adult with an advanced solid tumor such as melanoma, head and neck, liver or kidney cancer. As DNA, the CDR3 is TGTGCCAGCGAGGGGGGTAATGAGCAGTTCTTC. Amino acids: CASEGGNEQFF.